Listed here are 10 T cell receptor beta chains from one sample, sequenced in a study of early T cells in non-severe SARS-CoV-2 infection. TCRdb recomputed calls from the 5' RACE reads with MiXCR, one row per CDR3 protein. This sample yields 50,000 to 60,000 distinct CDR3 sequences, of which roughly 9% are seen a single time; 20% belongs to the top ten. The sequenced material came from whole blood. These receptor sequences come from an adult who was a healthcare worker with PCR-confirmed SARS-CoV-2 infection or an uninfected control (not recorded which).

This clonotype has just a few counts. V is TRBV5-1 and J is TRBJ2-2, with a weak D call TRBD1 (5 bases). Germline V gene lookup returns CDR1 SGHRS and CDR2 YFSETQ. V lost 0 bases and J 4 bases, leaving 10 bases between the germline ends. The CDR3 runs 15 residues. The CDR3 DNA reads TGCGCCAGCAGCTTGGGGCAGGGAAGCACCGGGGAGCTGTTTTTT. Translation gives CASSLGQGSTGELFF.

This clonotype was seen repeatedly, ten times or more. The chain joins TRBV2 to TRBJ2-2; no definite D call. The CDR3 has 13 amino acids. V was pared by 8 bases and J by 3 bases, with 10 bases between. CDR1 and CDR2 from the germline V gene are SNHLY and FYNNEI. Here the CDR3 reads CASFAIDTGELFF. The CDR3 region has the DNA TGTGCCAGCTTTGCTATAGACACCGGGGAGCTGTTTTTT.

This clonotype showed up just a few times. V gene TRBV18 combines with J gene TRBJ1-4; D ambiguous. In germline, CDR1 is KGHSH, CDR2 LQKENI. The CDR3 covers 16 residues. V lost 5 bases and J lost 10, with 23 bases in between. CDR3 region: CASSSPGKEIRGKLFF. CDR3 nucleotide sequence: TGTGCCAGCTCATCCCCCGGGAAAGAGATCCGAGGAAAACTGTTTTTT. Supplemented by reference TRBV18 and TRBJ1-4, the full variable domain reads NAGVMQNPRHLVRRRGQEARLRCSPMKGHSHVYWYRQLPEEGLKFMVYLQKENIIDESGMPKERFSAEFPKEGPSILRIQQVVRGDSAAYFCASSSPGKEIRGKLFFGSGTQLSVL.

The chain is built from TRBV24-1 and TRBJ2-1; the D gene is possibly TRBD1 (6 bases). Germline V CDR1 and CDR2: KGHDR, SFDVKD. Deletions cut 0 bases from V and 14 bases from J, with 10 bases between. The length of the CDR3 is 12 residues. The CDR3 protein is CATSDLKAGEFF. As DNA, the CDR3 is TGTGCCACCAGTGATTTGAAGGCAGGGGAGTTCTTC.

This clonotype was seen a handful of times. The chain uses TRBV6-1 and TRBJ1-5; 7 bases are a match to TRBD1. Germline assignment: CDR1 MNHNS and CDR2 SASEGT. This CDR3 region has 14 residues. V shed 2 bases, J shed 7 bases, and the junction held 5 bases outside the gene matches. The CDR3 loop is CASSEQQGYQPQHF. CDR3 nucleotide sequence: TGTGCCAGCAGTGAACAACAGGGGTACCAGCCCCAGCATTTT.

The gene calls are TRBV12-3 or TRBV12-4 and TRBJ2-7; D may be TRBD1 (6 bases). Trimming left V 5 bases short and J 1 base short, with 6 bases between. This CDR3 region has 12 residues. CDR3 bases: TGTGCCAGCAGTGACAGGTCCTACGAGCAGTACTTC. Amino acids: CASSDRSYEQYF.

The chain has TRBV6-5 and TRBJ2-3; D is undetermined. V was pared by 0 bases and J by 0 bases, with 16 bases between. From germline, CDR1 is MNHEY and CDR2 SVGAGI. The CDR3 loop spans 18 amino acids. DNA for the CDR3: TGTGCCAGCAGTTACTCGAGAGGAAGACCTCCTAGCACAGATACGCAGTATTTT. This gives the protein CASSYSRGRPPSTDTQYF.

This clonotype showed up many times. The V gene is TRBV20-1, the J gene TRBJ2-3; 8 bases are a match to TRBD2. CDR1 DFQATT and CDR2 SNEGSKA come from the germline V gene (reference sequence). CDR3 size: 18 residues. V trimming: 3 bases; J trimming: 1 base; junction bases outside the gene matches: 15. The CDR3 spells CSARRGTGTRVGTDTQYF. The CDR3 DNA is TGCAGTGCTAGGAGGGGGACCGGGACTAGGGTAGGCACAGATACGCAGTATTTT.

The chain has TRBV27 and TRBJ2-7, with 10 positions matching TRBD1. Germline V gives CDR1 MNHEY, CDR2 SMNVEV (reference sequence). J gave up 5 bases and V 6 bases, and 16 bases lay outside the gene matches. CDR3 length: 17 amino acids. DNA of the CDR3: TGTGCCAGCAGCCAGGATGCCCTGGGACAGGGGCTCCACGAGCAGTACTTC. Translated: CASSQDALGQGLHEQYF.

This clonotype occurred many times. The chain carries TRBV7-9 and TRBJ2-3; D not certain. This CDR3 comprises 13 residues. V lost 8 bases and J lost 4, with 13 bases in between. The germline gives CDR1 SEHNR, CDR2 FQNEAQ (reference sequence). The chain's CDR3 is CASSWDLADTQYF. CDR3 DNA: TGTGCCAGCTCATGGGATTTGGCAGATACGCAGTATTTT.